This entry is about one T cell receptor beta chain. The antigen it recognizes is unknown. No much larger clonotype is one base removed from it; base qualities were not supplied. Trimming removed 4 bases from V and 4 bases from J, leaving 20 bases between the germline ends. The germline V gene sets CDR1 to SGHRS and CDR2 to YFSETQ. The CDR3 holds 17 amino acids from the cysteine to the phenylalanine. Solely the CDR3 DNA is kept, with 51 bases framed from the first base. Reads for this sample came from an Illumina NovaSeq 6000. TCRalpha and TCRbeta cDNA libraries were built by 5'RACE with constant-segment primers, adding sample barcodes and unique molecular identifiers. RNA was extracted from every sample with Trizol reagent. Library amplification was performed in two PCR steps, and a second sample barcode and Illumina TruSeq adapters were introduced in the second step. Sequencing of libraries was performed on an Illumina NovaSeq with 2 x 150 bp paired-end reads. Regarding the original processing steps: Reads were demultiplexed and collapsed into UMI-guided consensus sequences with migec v1.2.7. With mixcr v2.1.11, UMI consensuses were aligned to TRA and TRB V and J templates and assembled into clonotypes. Clonotypes were classified as expanded or contracted when called significant by both edgeR and NoisET, with noise models trained on biological replicates. For edgeR calls, a false discovery rate-adjusted p below 0.01 and a log2 fold-change threshold of 1 were applied. PCA with hierarchical clustering of max-normalized trajectories of the 1000 most abundant clonotypes was used as exploratory dynamics analysis. The CD4 or CD8 phenotype of responding clones was assigned using the separately sequenced CD4+ and CD8+ repertoires. TCRdb trimmed the raw reads at Q25, called clones with MiXCR and kept productive beta chains. Every entry covers one CDR3 protein and lists the most common genes and DNA from its rows. The V and J calls and clone size come from TCRdb's table, not from the authors' own analysis. The sample contains a few hundred thousand distinct CDR3 sequences, 16% of them found a single time. Together, the top ten hold roughly 21% of the sample.

PBMCs were isolated by Ficoll-Paque density gradient centrifugation. This sample is part of a study of T-cell memory formation after mild COVID-19 listed by TCRdb under 2021. For context, the study as a whole: Most TCR sequence clusters were specific to one of the two donors. In a couple of donors, T-cell clones that expanded and contracted after mild COVID-19 were tracked by sequencing TCRalpha and TCRbeta repertoires over time. Two young, previously healthy adult volunteers, one female and one male, were included in the cohort.

Study-wide conclusions, independent of this receptor: Some responding clones were detected in pre-infection memory, suggesting pre-existing cross-reactive memory T cells joined the SARS-CoV-2 response. SARS-CoV-2 specificity of the second-wave clones peaking on day 37 was not confirmed. The study included only a couple of mild cases, and larger cohorts that include severe cases with pre-infection samples were judged to be necessary. Contracting CD4+ clones were located mainly in the CM and EM memory subsets, whereas CD8+ clones were found to be enriched in EMRA. Clones contracting from day 15 to 85 had balanced CD4/CD8 phenotypes, while a second wave expanding from day 15 to 37 was biased towards CD4+.

The TCR comes from a man younger than 35 who had mild COVID-19 (a few samples of this study predate the infection). The sample titles of this study are shuffled in the database, so cell type and time point are left out; the donor was told from shared clones. The sequencing input was PBMCs or a T cell subset sorted from them (not recorded which). The rearranged chain carries TRBV5-1 and TRBJ2-2; the D gene is possibly TRBD2, with 6 bases matching. This receptor has the CDR3 CASSNHVVAGLTGELFF. The DNA is TGCGCCAGCAGCAACCACGTAGTTGCGGGGCTCACCGGGGAGCTGTTTTTT.